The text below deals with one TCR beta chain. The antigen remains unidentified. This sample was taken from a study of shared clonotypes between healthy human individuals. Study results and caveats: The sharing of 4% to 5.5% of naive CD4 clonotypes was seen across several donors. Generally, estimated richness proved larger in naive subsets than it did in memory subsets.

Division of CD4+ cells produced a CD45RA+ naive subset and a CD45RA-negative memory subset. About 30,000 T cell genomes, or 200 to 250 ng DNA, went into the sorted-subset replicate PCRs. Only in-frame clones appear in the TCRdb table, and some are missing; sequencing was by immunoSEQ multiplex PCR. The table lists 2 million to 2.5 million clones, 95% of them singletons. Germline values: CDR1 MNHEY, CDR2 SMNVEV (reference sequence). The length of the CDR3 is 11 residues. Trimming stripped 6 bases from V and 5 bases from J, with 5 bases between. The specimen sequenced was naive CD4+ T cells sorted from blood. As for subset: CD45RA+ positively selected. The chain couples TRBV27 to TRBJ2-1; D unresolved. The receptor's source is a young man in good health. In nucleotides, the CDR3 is TGTGCCAGCAGACTCAACAATGAGCAGTTCTTC. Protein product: CASRLNNEQFF.